Sequencing of this T cell receptor (beta chain) was carried out in a study of blood T cell repertoires in COVID-19. Background on the study: Some COVID-19 samples were acute and others convalescent; all came from the United States, Italy and Spain.

In the authors' workflow: Estimation of nucleated cell counts relied on the amplification of reference gene primers. Only in-frame clones appear in the TCRdb table, and some are missing; sequencing was by immunoSEQ multiplex PCR. V, J and clone size derive from that table, while D and trimming were established from the DNA sequence. The data show about 440,000 clones, less than 95% seen once. V gave up 6 bases and J gave up 5 bases, with 13 bases separating them. Germline lookup yields CDR1 LGHNA and CDR2 YNFKEQ. The CDR3 consists of 14 residues. Recruits, aged roughly 18 to 89 years, lived in 24 US areas.

The source material was PBMCs or T cells enriched from blood (not recorded which). This clonotype was obtained from a man aged 18 to 30 who had recovered from COVID-19. This sequence joins TRBV4-2 and TRBJ1-4; unclear D gene. CDR3 nucleotide sequence: TGTGCCAGCAGTCGACACCCCGAAAATGAAAAACTGTTTTTT. Residues: CASSRHPENEKLFF.